This T cell receptor beta chain is drawn from a study of graft-versus-host responses after intestinal transplantation (dated by TCRdb to the early 2020s). General notes on the study: The transplants that recipients received were multivisceral, liver-intestinal, or isolated intestinal. Every recipient was given anti-thymocyte globulin induction, followed by 3 to 4 years of maintenance tacrolimus and steroids. Bulk TCR-beta CDR3 sequencing was used to track graft-versus-host and host-versus-graft alloreactive T cell clones in the graft, circulation and bone marrow after intestinal transplantation. To identify alloreactive clones, pre-transplant mixed lymphocyte reaction products were sequenced and then compared with unstimulated pre-transplant donor and recipient T cells. The cohort enrolled about two dozen intestinal transplant recipients, one of whom was a retransplant, and a few patients without pretransplant specimens were excluded. Donor T cell macrochimerism was defined as a peak of at least 4% donor T cells among recipient peripheral blood mononuclear cells. Rather than being sequenced by the commercial service, samples from a few later patients were sequenced in-house on an Illumina MiSeq and processed with MiXCR.

The library came from the immunoSEQ multiplex PCR assay. For most patients, genomic DNA was isolated using the Qiagen DNeasy Blood and Tissue Kit and was shipped frozen to Adaptive Biotechnologies for TCR sequencing. High-throughput TCR-beta CDR3 sequencing of genomic DNA from most patients was performed by Adaptive Biotechnologies. In the source study's methods: Adaptive's ImmunoSEQ software was the source of the TCR sequencing data for around 20 patients, while a few other patients were processed with MiXCR and VDJtools. To correct CD4 versus CD8 sorting errors, any sequence found in both subsets at a frequency ratio below 5:1 was removed. CDR3 nucleotide sequences shared between donor and recipient were removed because their origin could not be assigned. Alloreactive clones required at least 2-fold expansion over unstimulated cells and minimum CFSE-low frequency of 0.002% (template counts) or 0.001% (read counts). A clone was considered mappable if detected in the sequenced pre-transplant spleen, lymph node, or MLR CFSE-low populations of the donor or recipient. The cumulative frequency of alloreactive clones was calculated as a percentage of all sequences, weighted by copy number. As stored in TCRdb, this immuneACCESS dataset retains in-frame rearrangements with V and J assigned. A fraction of the clones does not appear; measured against another copy, unresolved V genes explain less than half of the discrepancy, and the remainder lacks a known reason. V and J calls and clone size come straight from that table; D and trimming were deduced from the DNA. Across this sample there are over 15,000 clones, with about two fifths seen only once. The leading ten clones occupy roughly 3.6% of the sample.

Beyond this particular receptor, the publication reports: Patients with donor T cell macrochimerism had high GvH to HvG T cell clonal ratios in their allografts. Early after transplant, declines in HvG clones were associated with peak levels of circulating GvH clones. GvH clones were detected in recipient bone marrow, and some of these GvH clones were observed earlier in ileal mucosa or blood, consistent with an intestinal mucosal origin. The conclusions were limited by the relatively low number and heterogeneity of the intestinal transplant patients.

This specimen's time point label, interpreted: cells obtained before transplantation from donor or recipient. In the mixed lymphocyte reactions, roughly 200,000 CFSE-labeled pre-transplant responders were plated with roughly 200,000 irradiated violet-dye-labeled stimulators and cultured for 6 days. After the mixed lymphocyte reaction, proliferating CD3+CD4+CFSE-low and CD3+CD8+CFSE-low responder cells were FACS-sorted on a BD Influx sorter. Concerning this clone itself: No per-base quality is available; no much larger clone lies one base away.

From its cysteine to its phenylalanine, the CDR3 spans 17 amino acids. Only the CDR3 part of the read is kept: 51 bases, read in frame from the first base. Trimming accounts for 4 bases at V and 5 bases at J, while the number of junction bases matched to no gene is 14. The chain links TRBV7-1 with TRBJ1-2, with 9 bases in between that match TRBD1. TRBV7-1 is treated as an ORF (open reading frame) with a function not yet certain. This clonotype originated in a human patient who received an intestinal transplant. Sequencing used alloreactive CD8+ T cells from a mixed lymphocyte reaction culture, obtained before intestinal transplant. The cell subset or site label, read with the paper, signifies: CFSE-low proliferating T cells sorted from roughly six-day pre-transplant mixed lymphocyte reaction (GvH or HvG direction). The DNA is TGTGCCAGCAGCTTAGGAGTCATGGACAGGGGAAAGTATGGCTACACCTTC. It encodes CASSLGVMDRGKYGYTF.